This T cell receptor (beta chain) emerged from a study of blood T cell repertoires in COVID-19. The overall study: Sources were T cells, B-cell-depleted T cells, or PBMCs; the material itself was cDNA or gDNA.

Profiling relied on immunoSEQ multiplex PCR, and the TCRdb table lists in-frame clones only, not all of them. The repertoire holds a few hundred thousand clones, with about 90% as singletons. The source is a person aged 18 to 35 with COVID-19, enrolled during active disease. What was sequenced was peripheral blood.

CDR3 loop: CATPGPPGRGLQYF. The CDR3 DNA sequence: TGTGCCACACCGGGTCCTCCAGGGCGAGGATTGCAGTATTTT. The V call is TRBV24-1, the J call TRBJ2-3; maybe TRBD1 (5 bases). The germline V gene has CDR1 KGHDR and CDR2 SFDVKD. Between the trimmed V and J ends, which lost 10 bases and 11 bases, there was a span of 24 bases. The CDR3 loop spans 14 amino acids.